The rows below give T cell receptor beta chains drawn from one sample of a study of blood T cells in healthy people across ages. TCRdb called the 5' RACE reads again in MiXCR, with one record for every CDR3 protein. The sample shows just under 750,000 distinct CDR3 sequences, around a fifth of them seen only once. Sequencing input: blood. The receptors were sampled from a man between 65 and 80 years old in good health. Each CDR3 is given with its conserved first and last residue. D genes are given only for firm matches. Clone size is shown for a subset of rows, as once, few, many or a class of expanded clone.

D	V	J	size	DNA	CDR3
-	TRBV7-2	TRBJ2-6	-	TGTGCCAGCAGCTTAGAAGGTCAGCTTCGCCTGGGTGGGGCCAACGTCCTGACTTTC	CASSLEGQLRLGGANVLTF
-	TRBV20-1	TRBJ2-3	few	TGCAGTGCCCTCATACTAGCAGACTTCACAGATACGCAGTATTTT	CSALILADFTDTQYF
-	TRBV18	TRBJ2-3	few	TGTGCCAGCTCACCGGTCCTAGTAGATACGCAGTATTTT	CASSPVLVDTQYF
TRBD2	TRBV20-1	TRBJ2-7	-	TGCAGTGCTAGACTGTCTAGCGGGGGCTCCTACGAGCAGTACTTC	CSARLSSGGSYEQYF
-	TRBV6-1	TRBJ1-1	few	TGTGCCAGCAGTGACGGATCGAACACTGAAGCTTTCTTT	CASSDGSNTEAFF
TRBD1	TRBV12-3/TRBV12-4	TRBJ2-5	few	TGTGCCAGCAGTACGTGGACAGGGGGCGCAGAGACCCAGTACTTC	CASSTWTGGAETQYF
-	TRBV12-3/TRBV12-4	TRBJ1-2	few	TGTGCCAGCAGTCACCAAATTTCAGTCAACTATGGCTACACCTTC	CASSHQISVNYGYTF
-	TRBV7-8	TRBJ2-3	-	TGTGCCAGCACTCGTGGGTTCTCAAATACGCAGTATTTT	CASTRGFSNTQYF
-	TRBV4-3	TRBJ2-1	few	TGCGCCAGCAGCCAAGAGGGGAAGGTCTACAATGAGCAGTTCTTC	CASSQEGKVYNEQFF
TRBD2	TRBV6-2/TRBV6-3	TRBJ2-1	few	TGTGCCAGCAGTCTTAGCGGGAGGGTCAATGAGCAGTTCTTC	CASSLSGRVNEQFF
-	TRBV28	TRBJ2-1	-	TGTGCCAGCACGAGGTCCTACAATGAGCAGTTCTTC	CASTRSYNEQFF
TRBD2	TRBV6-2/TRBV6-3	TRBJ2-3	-	TGTGCCAGCAGTCCGGGGGGGACACTCACAGATACGCAGTATTTT	CASSPGGTLTDTQYF
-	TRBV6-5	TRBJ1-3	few	TGTGCCAGCAGTTACTCGATCGGGCTTGGCACTGGAAACACCATATATTTT	CASSYSIGLGTGNTIYF
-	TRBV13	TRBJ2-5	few	TGTGCCAGCAGCCCCTCTTACGGGGCGCAGGAGACCCAGTACTTC	CASSPSYGAQETQYF
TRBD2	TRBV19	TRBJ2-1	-	TGTGCCAGTAACCCGGGACTAGCGGGAGGTGAGCAGTTCTTC	CASNPGLAGGEQFF
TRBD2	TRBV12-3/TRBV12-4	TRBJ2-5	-	TGTGCCAGCAGTTCCGACCCTTGGGGGAGGGATGAGCAGTACTTC	CASSSDPWGRDEQYF
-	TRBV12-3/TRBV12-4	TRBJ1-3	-	TGTGCCAGCAGTCCCGACTGGTCTGGAAACACCATATATTTT	CASSPDWSGNTIYF
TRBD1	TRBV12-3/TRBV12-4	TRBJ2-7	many	TGTGCCAGCAGTCCGGGACAGGTCTACGAGCAGTACTTC	CASSPGQVYEQYF
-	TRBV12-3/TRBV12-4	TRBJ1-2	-	TGTGCCAGCAGTTTTAGGTACGAGGGCTATGGCTACACCTTC	CASSFRYEGYGYTF
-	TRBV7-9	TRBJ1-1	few	TGTGCCAGCAGCACCCCGGACGCAGGGTACACTGAAGCTTTCTTT	CASSTPDAGYTEAFF
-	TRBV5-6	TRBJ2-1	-	TGTGCCAGCAGCTTGCAAAGCGGGTTCTCCTACAATGAGCAGTTCTTC	CASSLQSGFSYNEQFF
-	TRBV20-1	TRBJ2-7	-	TGCAGTGCTAGTTTTATGAACTACGAGCAGTACTTC	CSASFMNYEQYF
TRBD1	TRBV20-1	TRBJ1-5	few	TGCAGTGCTAGCGCCGGGACAGGCTTACATCAGCCCCAGCATTTT	CSASAGTGLHQPQHF
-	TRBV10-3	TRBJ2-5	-	TGTGCCATTGAATGGGGATCCTGGGAAGAGACCCAGTACTTC	CAIEWGSWEETQYF
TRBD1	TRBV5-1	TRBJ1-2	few	TGCGCCAGCAGCCCCTTTATAGCCGGACAGGGTGTGGGCTACACCTTC	CASSPFIAGQGVGYTF
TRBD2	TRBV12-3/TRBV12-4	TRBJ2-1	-	TGTGCCAGCACCAAAGGGACTAGCGACTACAATGAGCAGTTCTTC	CASTKGTSDYNEQFF
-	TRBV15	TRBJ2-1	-	TGTGCCACCAGCAGAGATCTTAGTAGCGGATACAATGAGCAGTTCTTC	CATSRDLSSGYNEQFF
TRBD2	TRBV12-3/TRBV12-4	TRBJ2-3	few	TGTGCCAGCAGCCCAGGACTAGCGGGGGAACATACGCAGTATTTT	CASSPGLAGEHTQYF
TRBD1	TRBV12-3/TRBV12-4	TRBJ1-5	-	TGTGCCAGCAGTTTGGGTGTGGGACAGGGGGCGCGTCAGCCCCAGCATTTT	CASSLGVGQGARQPQHF
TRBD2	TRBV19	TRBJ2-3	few	TGTGCCAGTAGGCCGGGACTAGCATCAGATACGCAGTATTTT	CASRPGLASDTQYF
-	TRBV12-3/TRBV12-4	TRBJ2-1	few	TGTGCCAGCAGTTATAAGGGGGGCGAGCAGTTCTTC	CASSYKGGEQFF
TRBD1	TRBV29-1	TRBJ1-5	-	TGCAGCGTATCGATAGGGGGCCCCTTTAGCAATCAGCCCCAGCATTTT	CSVSIGGPFSNQPQHF
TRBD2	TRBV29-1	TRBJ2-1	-	TGCAGCGTTGCGAGGGCGGGGGGGCTGAACAATGAGCAGTTCTTC	CSVARAGGLNNEQFF
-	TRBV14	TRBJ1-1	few	TGTGCCAGCAGCCGCACGCCCGACACTGAAGCTTTCTTT	CASSRTPDTEAFF
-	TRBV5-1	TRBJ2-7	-	TGCGCCAGCAGCCTGGGGCAGTCTGGGTACGAGCAGTACTTC	CASSLGQSGYEQYF
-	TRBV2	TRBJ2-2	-	TGTGCCAGCCACACTGGGGTGTCATTGGGGGAGCTGTTTTTT	CASHTGVSLGELFF
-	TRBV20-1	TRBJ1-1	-	TGCAGTGCTAGTCCGCAGGGGAGAATCTTT	CSASPQGRIF
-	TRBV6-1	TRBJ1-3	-	TGTGCCAGCAGTCGGACGGGCTCGAGCTCTGGAAGCACCATATATTTT	CASSRTGSSSGSTIYF
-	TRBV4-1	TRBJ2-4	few	TGCGCCAGCAGCCAAGATAACGGGGGATTCAAGGACATTCAGTACTTC	CASSQDNGGFKDIQYF
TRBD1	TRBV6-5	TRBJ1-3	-	TGTGCCACCGTCGCCAGGGGGAAAGGAAACACCATATATTTT	CATVARGKGNTIYF
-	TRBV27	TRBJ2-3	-	TGTGCCAGCAGTTTTGGCAGGCCCGAGGTTGCGCAGTATTTT	CASSFGRPEVAQYF
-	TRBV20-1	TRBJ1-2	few	TGCAGTGCCATCGGGAGGGCCCGAAGCTACACCTTC	CSAIGRARSYTF
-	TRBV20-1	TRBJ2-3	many	TGCAGTGCTAGGCCCGGTACAGATACGCAGTATTTT	CSARPGTDTQYF
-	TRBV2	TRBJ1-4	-	TGTGCCAGCAGTCCCTTCCCCCGTACGGGGGGTAATGAAAAACTGTTTTTT	CASSPFPRTGGNEKLFF
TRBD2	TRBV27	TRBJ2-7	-	TGTGCCAGCAGTTTCATAGCGGGTTACGAGCAGTACTTC	CASSFIAGYEQYF
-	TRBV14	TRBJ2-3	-	TGTGCCAGCAGCCCATGGTCGATCACAGATACGCAGTATTTT	CASSPWSITDTQYF
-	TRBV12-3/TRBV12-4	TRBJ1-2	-	TGTGCCAGCAGAGAGGGACTCCAAGGGGATGGCTACACCTTC	CASREGLQGDGYTF
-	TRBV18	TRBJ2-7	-	TGTGCCAGCTCGTCAGAAAGGCGGAACTCCTACGAGCAGTACTTC	CASSSERRNSYEQYF
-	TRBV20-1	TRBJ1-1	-	TGCAGTGCTAGAGTAGTAAAGGGGAACACTGAAGCTTTCTTT	CSARVVKGNTEAFF
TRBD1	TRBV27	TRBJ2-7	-	TGTGCCAGCAGTTCCGCCGGGACAGGGCTTTACGAGCAGTACTTC	CASSSAGTGLYEQYF
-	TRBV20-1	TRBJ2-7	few	TGCAGTGCCGAGGGGGACGGTGGTAAGGCCTACGAGCAGTACTTC	CSAEGDGGKAYEQYF
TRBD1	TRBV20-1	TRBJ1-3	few	TGCAGTGCTAGAGGAAAAGGACAGGGAAAAATCGGAAACACCATATATTTT	CSARGKGQGKIGNTIYF
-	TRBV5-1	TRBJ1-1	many	TGCGCCAGCAGCTTCTGGACAGCTAACACTGAAGCTTTCTTT	CASSFWTANTEAFF